The 23 T cell receptor beta chains presented below share a single source sample, sequenced in a study of blood T cell repertoires in COVID-19. This table comes from immunoSEQ multiplex PCR, and its TCRdb copy is limited to in-frame clones, with some not included. The table has over 200,000 clones, roughly 89% seen once. Sequencing was performed on PBMCs or T cells enriched from blood (not recorded which). These TCRs come from a man in his forties who had recovered from COVID-19.

The chain has TRBV6-2 or TRBV6-3 and TRBJ2-7, with a tentative D call TRBD2 (6 bases). V was pared by 0 bases and J by 3 bases, with 21 bases between. The germline V gene has CDR1 MNHEY and CDR2 SVGEGT. CDR3 length equals 18 residues. For the CDR3, the DNA is TGTGCCAGCAGTTACTCGCAGGCCGGGAGAGGGGCTCACTACGAGCAGTACTTC. Translation: CASSYSQAGRGAHYEQYF.

The chain uses TRBV30 and TRBJ1-2; the match to TRBD1 covers 7 bases. The germline gives CDR1 GTSNPN, CDR2 SVGIG (reference sequence). CDR3 length: 14 amino acids. J gave up 1 base and V 3 bases, and 5 bases lay outside the gene matches. Here the CDR3 DNA reads TGTGCCTGGAGCGGGACAGCCTATAACTATGGCTACACCTTC. It yields the protein CAWSGTAYNYGYTF.

The V gene is TRBV5-4, the J gene TRBJ1-6; D possibly corresponds to TRBD1 (5 bases). The CDR3 is made up of 16 amino acids. Germline values: CDR1 SGHNT, CDR2 YYREEE (reference sequence). V dropped 3 bases and J dropped 10 bases, with 20 bases sitting between them. CDR3 protein: CASSSTGIRGTSPLHF. The CDR3 DNA follows: TGTGCCAGCAGCTCAACTGGCATACGCGGGACCTCACCCCTCCACTTT.

The genes are TRBV6-5 and TRBJ1-5, with 9 bases that match TRBD1. The CDR3 has 13 residues. The V gene end was trimmed by 6 bases and the J gene end by 10 bases; junction bases not matched to a gene: 7. Germline CDR1 MNHEY, CDR2 SVGAGI. The CDR3: CASSKDRGSPQHF. In DNA form, the CDR3 reads TGTGCCAGCAGCAAGGACAGGGGAAGCCCCCAGCATTTT.

The CDR3 loop reads CASSPLGLAGEQETQYF. CDR3 DNA sequence: TGTGCCAGCAGCCCCCTAGGACTAGCGGGAGAACAAGAGACCCAGTACTTC. The genes are TRBV28 and TRBJ2-5, with TRBD2 identical over 13 bases. V trimming: 6 bases; J trimming: 2 bases; junction bases outside the gene matches: 9. Germline CDR1 reads MDHEN; CDR2 reads SYDVKM. The CDR3 loop spans 17 amino acids.

The V call is TRBV6-5, the J call TRBJ2-7, with 7 positions matching TRBD2. Trimming removed 1 base from V and 3 bases from J; junction bases left unmatched: 6. CDR3 length equals 15 residues. Germline V gene lookup returns CDR1 MNHEY and CDR2 SVGAGI. The CDR3 here is CASSYLPWGGYEQYF. In DNA, the CDR3 is TGTGCCAGCAGTTACTTGCCGTGGGGGGGCTACGAGCAGTACTTC.

The V gene is TRBV2, the J gene TRBJ2-7, with 9 positions matching TRBD1. V trimming: 7 bases; J trimming: 2 bases; junction bases outside the gene matches: 12. Germline V gene sequence: CDR1 SNHLY, CDR2 FYNNEI. This CDR3 contains 16 residues. This CDR3 is CASIGSGGQGTYEQYF. CDR3 in DNA: TGTGCCAGCATTGGGTCCGGCGGACAGGGGACCTACGAGCAGTACTTC.

V usage is TRBV7-9 and J usage is TRBJ1-3; 8 positions agree with TRBD1. Trimming took 5 bases from V and 2 from J; bases not matched to a gene: 5. This CDR3 spans 15 amino acids. Germline CDR1 is SEHNR and CDR2 is FQNEAQ (reference sequence). In DNA, the CDR3 is TGTGCCAGCAGCGCCCCAGGGGGCCCTGGAAACACCATATATTTT. It is translated as CASSAPGGPGNTIYF.

The rearrangement links TRBV7-2 to TRBJ1-5, with a weak D call TRBD1 (5 bases). The CDR3 consists of 15 residues. CDR1 SGHTA and CDR2 FQGNSA come from the germline V gene. Trimming removed 4 bases at V and 2 bases at J, with 12 bases between. The CDR3: CASSWAGGGNQPQHF. CDR3 coding DNA: TGTGCCAGCAGCTGGGCCGGGGGAGGCAATCAGCCCCAGCATTTT.

The genes are TRBV11-2 and TRBJ1-4; 7 bases are shared with TRBD1. The CDR3 consists of 14 residues. Trimming removed 5 bases from V and 9 bases from J; junction bases left unmatched: 9. The germline V gene has CDR1 SGHAT and CDR2 FQNNGV. The CDR3 is CASSPDRDGKKLFF. The DNA of the CDR3 is TGTGCCAGCAGCCCCGACAGGGACGGTAAAAAACTGTTTTTT.

The CDR3 region is CASSRDTEAPYEQYF. The CDR3 DNA reads TGTGCCAGTAGTAGGGACACCGAAGCCCCCTACGAGCAGTACTTC. J is TRBJ2-7 and V is TRBV19; D might be TRBD1 (6 bases). Germline V CDR1 and CDR2: LNHDA, SQIVND (reference sequence). V gave up 4 bases and J gave up 2 bases, with 15 bases separating them. The length of the CDR3 is 15 residues.

The CDR3 region is CASSPLGGPSSAPLHF. CDR3 nucleotides: TGTGCCAGCAGCCCTTTAGGGGGACCGTCTAGTGCACCCCTCCACTTT. The chain links TRBV13 to TRBJ1-6; tentative D call: TRBD1 (6 bases). Between the trimmed V and J ends, which lost 5 bases and 11 bases, there was a span of 22 bases. The CDR3 covers 16 residues. Germline-derived CDR1 and CDR2 are PRHDT and FYEKMQ (reference sequence).

CDR3 bases: TGTGCCAGCAGCCCCCGCGTGGTGAACATTCAGTACTTC. This sequence encodes CASSPRVVNIQYF. This chain uses TRBV11-3 with TRBJ2-4, with D unresolved. The CDR3 totals 13 residues. Germline loops: CDR1 SGHNT, CDR2 YENEEA. V was trimmed by 5 bases and J by 7 bases, leaving 12 bases between them.

The chain recombines TRBV6-2 or TRBV6-3 with TRBJ1-5; D remains ambiguous. The ends were cut back, 2 bases at V and 1 base at J, with 9 bases in the middle. The CDR3 covers 15 residues. Germline V gives CDR1 MNHEY, CDR2 SVGEGT. CDR3 protein: CASSYEAASNQPQHF. CDR3 DNA: TGTGCCAGCAGTTACGAGGCAGCCAGCAATCAGCCCCAGCATTTT.

This rearrangement joins TRBV11-2 to TRBJ2-5; 7 positions match TRBD1. This CDR3 is built from 14 residues. Per germline, CDR1 SGHAT and CDR2 FQNNGV. The trim removed 5 bases at V and 1 base at J, leaving 4 bases unmatched. The CDR3: CASSRRGLQETQYF. The DNA of the CDR3 is TGTGCCAGCAGCCGTAGGGGGCTCCAAGAGACCCAGTACTTC.

The chain recombines TRBV7-2 with TRBJ2-7, with 13 positions matching TRBD2. This CDR3 has 18 amino acids. Germline CDR1 is SGHTA and CDR2 is FQGNSA. The junction had 12 bases not matched to a gene; V was cut back by 6 bases and J by 1 base. CDR3 sequence (DNA): TGTGCCAGCAGTTGGCGGGCCGGGACTAGCGGGACATCCTACGAGCAGTACTTC. Residues: CASSWRAGTSGTSYEQYF.

The chain is built from TRBV7-3 and TRBJ1-2; D not resolved. Germline assignment: CDR1 SGHTA and CDR2 FQGTGA. The CDR3 spans 15 residues. With 2 bases removed from V and 8 bases from J, the gap between germline ends came to 18 bases. In DNA form, the CDR3 reads TGTGCCAGCAGCTTATACCCATCGAAAACGGGGGGCTACACCTTC. This gives the protein CASSLYPSKTGGYTF. The full variable domain, with the rest looked up from reference TRBV7-3 and TRBJ1-2, is GAGVSQTPSNKVTEKGKYVELRCDPISGHTALYWYRQSLGQGPEFLIYFQGTGAADDSGLPNDRFFAVRPEGSVSTLKIQRTERGDSAVYLCASSLYPSKTGGYTFGSGTRLTVV.

This chain connects TRBV6-5 to TRBJ2-5; 12 nucleotides match TRBD1. CDR1 and CDR2 (germline): MNHEY, SVGAGI. Losses at the gene ends were 2 bases for V and 5 bases for J; bases not matched to a gene: 3. The CDR3 contains 15 residues. This chain's CDR3 is CASSYGTGGRETQYF. CDR3 DNA: TGTGCCAGCAGTTACGGGACAGGGGGCCGGGAGACCCAGTACTTC.

The chain links TRBV5-6 to TRBJ2-1, with D maybe TRBD2 (6 bases). The V gene lost 4 bases and the J gene lost 4 bases, with 15 bases spanning the gap. Germline values: CDR1 SGHDT, CDR2 YYEEEE. There are 15 residues in the CDR3. The CDR3 protein is CASSHRAGLYNEQFF. CDR3 coding DNA: TGTGCCAGCAGCCATAGGGCGGGGTTGTACAATGAGCAGTTCTTC.

The chain recombines TRBV7-9 with TRBJ2-1; tentative D call: TRBD2 (5 bases). The ends were cut back, 4 bases at V and 7 bases at J, with 14 bases in the middle. Looked up from germline, CDR1 is SEHNR and CDR2 is FQNEAQ (reference sequence). The CDR3 contains 14 residues. As DNA, the CDR3 is TGTGCCAGCAGCTCCGGGGTCGGGATGAATGAGCAGTTCTTC. Protein sequence: CASSSGVGMNEQFF. The whole variable domain, remainder taken from reference TRBV7-9 and TRBJ2-1, is DTGVSQNPRHKITKRGQNVTFRCDPISEHNRLYWYRQTLGQGPEFLTYFQNEAQLEKSRLLSDRFSAERPKGSFSTLEIQRTEQGDSAMYLCASSSGVGMNEQFFGPGTRLTVL.

The V gene is TRBV3-1 (or the pseudogene TRBV3-2), the J gene TRBJ2-3, with TRBD2 matching over 10 bases. V shed 4 bases, J shed 4 bases, and the junction held 5 bases outside the gene matches. The CDR3 covers 15 residues. The V gene's germline CDR1 is LGHDT and CDR2 YNNKEL (reference sequence). The CDR3 nucleotides are TGTGCCAGCAGCCTTCTAGCGGGAGTCCCAGATACGCAGTATTTT. This sequence encodes CASSLLAGVPDTQYF.

The chain links TRBV5-1 to TRBJ1-1, with TRBD1 matching over 8 bases. The junction had 11 bases not matched to a gene; V was cut back by 4 bases and J by 0 bases. The CDR3 runs 17 residues. CDR1 is SGHRS, CDR2 YFSETQ, per germline. Here the CDR3 DNA reads TGCGCCAGCAGCCGGACAGGGTTGGAATTTATGAACACTGAAGCTTTCTTT. It specifies CASSRTGLEFMNTEAFF.

This chain uses TRBV6-4 with TRBJ2-5, with 11 bases aligning to TRBD2. The ends lost 6 bases at V and 3 bases at J; junction bases unmatched: 18. The CDR3 covers 19 residues. Germline CDR1 reads MRHNA; CDR2 reads SNTAGT. CDR3 nucleotide sequence: TGTGCCAGCAGACCGGGACTAGCGGTTTTCCGAAGCGGCGAAGAGACCCAGTACTTC. Amino acids: CASRPGLAVFRSGEETQYF.